This T cell receptor (beta chain) derives from a study of blood T cell repertoires in COVID-19. Produced via immunoSEQ multiplex PCR; TCRdb's table is partial and in-frame only. The table has approximately 490,000 clones, around 90% seen once. This clone was counted a single time. The TCR was taken from a woman between 18 and 29 years old who had recovered from COVID-19. The sequencing input was PBMCs or T cells enriched from blood (not recorded which).

The CDR3 DNA sequence: TGTGCCAGTAGTATCCCCGGACAGGTTGCAATGAACACTGAAGCTTTCTTT. This encodes CASSIPGQVAMNTEAFF. The chain carries TRBV19 and TRBJ1-1, with 7 bases fitting TRBD1. The CDR3 has 17 amino acids. Germline CDR1 LNHDA, CDR2 SQIVND (reference sequence). V trimming: 3 bases; J trimming: 0 bases; junction bases outside the gene matches: 10.